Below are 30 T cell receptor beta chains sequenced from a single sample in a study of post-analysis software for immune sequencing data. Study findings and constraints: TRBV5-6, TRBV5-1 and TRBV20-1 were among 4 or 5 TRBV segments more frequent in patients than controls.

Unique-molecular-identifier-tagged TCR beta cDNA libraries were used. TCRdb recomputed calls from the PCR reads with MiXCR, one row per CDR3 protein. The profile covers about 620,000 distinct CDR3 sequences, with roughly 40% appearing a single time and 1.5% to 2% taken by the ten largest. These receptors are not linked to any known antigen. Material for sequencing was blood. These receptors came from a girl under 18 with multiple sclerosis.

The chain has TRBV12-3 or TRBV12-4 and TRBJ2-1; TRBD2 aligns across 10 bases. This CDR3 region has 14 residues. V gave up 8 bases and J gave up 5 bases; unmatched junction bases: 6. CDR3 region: CASHQTSGNNEQFF. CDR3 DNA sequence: TGTGCCAGCCACCAAACTAGCGGGAACAATGAGCAGTTCTTC.

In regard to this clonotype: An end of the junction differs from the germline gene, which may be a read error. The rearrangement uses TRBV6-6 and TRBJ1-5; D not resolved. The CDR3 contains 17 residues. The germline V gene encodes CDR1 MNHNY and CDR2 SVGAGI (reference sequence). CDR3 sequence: CASSYSMDFPGNRPQHF. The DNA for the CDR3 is TGTGCCAGCAGTTACTCGATGGACTTCCCGGGAAATCGGCCCCAGCATTTT.

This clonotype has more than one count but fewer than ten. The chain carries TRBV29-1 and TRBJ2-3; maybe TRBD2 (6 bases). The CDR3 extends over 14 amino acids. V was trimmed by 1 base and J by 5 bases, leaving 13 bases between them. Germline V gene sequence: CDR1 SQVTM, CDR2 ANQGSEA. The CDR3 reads CSVEGSGTGDTQYF. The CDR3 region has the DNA TGCAGCGTTGAAGGCTCTGGGACTGGAGATACGCAGTATTTT.

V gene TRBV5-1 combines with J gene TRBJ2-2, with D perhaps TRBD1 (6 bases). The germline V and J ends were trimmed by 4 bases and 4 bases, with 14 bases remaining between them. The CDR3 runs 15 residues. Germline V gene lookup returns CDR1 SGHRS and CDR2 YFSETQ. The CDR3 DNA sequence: TGCGCCAGCAGCAGGGCAGGGGAACCCACCGGGGAGCTGTTTTTT. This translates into CASSRAGEPTGELFF.

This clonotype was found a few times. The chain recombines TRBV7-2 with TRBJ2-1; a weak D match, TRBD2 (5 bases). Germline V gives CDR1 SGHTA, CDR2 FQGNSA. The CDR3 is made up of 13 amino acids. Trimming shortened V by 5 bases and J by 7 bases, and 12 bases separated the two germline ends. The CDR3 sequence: CASSPSHRNEQFF. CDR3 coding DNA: TGTGCCAGCAGCCCTAGCCACCGAAATGAGCAGTTCTTC.

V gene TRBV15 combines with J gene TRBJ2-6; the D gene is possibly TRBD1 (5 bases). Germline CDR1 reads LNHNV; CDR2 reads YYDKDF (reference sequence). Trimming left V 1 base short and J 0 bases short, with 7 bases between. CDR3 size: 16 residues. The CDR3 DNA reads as TGTGCCACCAGCAGAGGAGACAGCTCTGGGGCCAACGTCCTGACTTTC. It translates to CATSRGDSSGANVLTF.

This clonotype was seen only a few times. CDR3 region: CATTGTSGYEQYF. CDR3 DNA sequence: TGCGCCACCACGGGGACTAGCGGCTACGAGCAGTACTTC. This chain connects TRBV10-2 to TRBJ2-7; TRBD2 matches at 11 bases. V shed 10 bases, J shed 3 bases, and the junction held 5 bases outside the gene matches. The CDR3 covers 13 residues. The germline gives CDR1 WSHSY, CDR2 SAAADI.

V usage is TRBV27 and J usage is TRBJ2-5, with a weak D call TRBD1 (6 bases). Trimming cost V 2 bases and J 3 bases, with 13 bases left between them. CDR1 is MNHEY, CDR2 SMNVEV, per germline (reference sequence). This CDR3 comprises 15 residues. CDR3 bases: TGTGCCAGCAGTTTAACGAGGACAGCGAAAGAGACCCAGTACTTC. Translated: CASSLTRTAKETQYF.

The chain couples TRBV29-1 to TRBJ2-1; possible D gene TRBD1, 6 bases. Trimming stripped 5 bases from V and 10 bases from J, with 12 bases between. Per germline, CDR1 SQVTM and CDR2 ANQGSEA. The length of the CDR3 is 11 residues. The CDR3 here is CSVNRVGEQFF. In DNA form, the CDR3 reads TGCAGCGTTAACAGGGTCGGGGAGCAGTTCTTC.

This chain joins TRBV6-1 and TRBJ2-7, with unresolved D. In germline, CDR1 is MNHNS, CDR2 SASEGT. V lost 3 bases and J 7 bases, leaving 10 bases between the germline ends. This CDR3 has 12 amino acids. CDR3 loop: CASSDKFREQYF. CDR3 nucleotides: TGTGCCAGCAGTGACAAGTTTAGGGAGCAGTACTTC.

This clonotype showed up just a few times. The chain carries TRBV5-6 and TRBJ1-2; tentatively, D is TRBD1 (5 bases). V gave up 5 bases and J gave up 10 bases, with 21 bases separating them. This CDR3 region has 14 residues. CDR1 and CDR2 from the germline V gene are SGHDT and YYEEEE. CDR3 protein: CASSRPQGEVDYTF. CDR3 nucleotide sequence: TGTGCCAGCAGTCGACCCCAAGGGGAGGTCGACTACACCTTC. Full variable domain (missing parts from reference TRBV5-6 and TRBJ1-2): DAGVTQSPTHLIKTRGQQVTLRCSPKSGHDTVSWYQQALGQGPQFIFQYYEEEERQRGNFPDRFSGHQFPNYSSELNVNALLLGDSALYLCASSRPQGEVDYTFGSGTRLTVV.

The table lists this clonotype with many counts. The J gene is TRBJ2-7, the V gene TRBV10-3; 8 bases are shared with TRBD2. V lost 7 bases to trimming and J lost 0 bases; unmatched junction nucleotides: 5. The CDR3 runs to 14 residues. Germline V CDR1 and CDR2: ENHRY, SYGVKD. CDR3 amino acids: CAIKDGTSSYEQYF. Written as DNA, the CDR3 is TGTGCCATCAAGGACGGGACTAGCTCCTACGAGCAGTACTTC.

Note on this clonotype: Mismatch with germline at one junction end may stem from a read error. DNA of the CDR3: TGCAGTGCCAGAGATCTCGCGGACCACACAGATACGCAGTATTTT. Its translation is CSARDLADHTDTQYF. The V gene is TRBV20-1, the J gene TRBJ2-3; no firm D call. Germline V gene lookup returns CDR1 DFQATT and CDR2 SNEGSKA (reference sequence). The CDR3 spans 15 residues.

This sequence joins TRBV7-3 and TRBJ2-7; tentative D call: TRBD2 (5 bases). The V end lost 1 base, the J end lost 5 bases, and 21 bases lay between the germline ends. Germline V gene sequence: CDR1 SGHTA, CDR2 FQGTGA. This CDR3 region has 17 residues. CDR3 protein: CASSLIWKSGIWDEQYF. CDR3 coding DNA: TGTGCCAGCAGCTTAATTTGGAAATCGGGGATTTGGGACGAGCAGTACTTC. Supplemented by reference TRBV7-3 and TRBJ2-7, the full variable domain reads GAGVSQTPSNKVTEKGKYVELRCDPISGHTALYWYRQSLGQGPEFLIYFQGTGAADDSGLPNDRFFAVRPEGSVSTLKIQRTERGDSAVYLCASSLIWKSGIWDEQYFGPGTRLTVT.

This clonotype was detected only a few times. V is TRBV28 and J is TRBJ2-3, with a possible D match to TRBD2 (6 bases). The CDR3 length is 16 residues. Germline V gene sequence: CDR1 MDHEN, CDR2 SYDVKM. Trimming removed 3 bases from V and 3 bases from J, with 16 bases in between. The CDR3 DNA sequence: TGTGCCAGCAGTTTCCATGCGGGGATTGGGACAGATACGCAGTATTTT. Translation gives CASSFHAGIGTDTQYF.

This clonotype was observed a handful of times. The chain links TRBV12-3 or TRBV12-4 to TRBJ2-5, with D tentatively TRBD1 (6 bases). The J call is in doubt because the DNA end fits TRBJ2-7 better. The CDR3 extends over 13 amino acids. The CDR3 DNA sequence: TGTGCCAGCGGGGAGCAGGGGAGAAACGAGCAGTACTTC. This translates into CASGEQGRNEQYF.

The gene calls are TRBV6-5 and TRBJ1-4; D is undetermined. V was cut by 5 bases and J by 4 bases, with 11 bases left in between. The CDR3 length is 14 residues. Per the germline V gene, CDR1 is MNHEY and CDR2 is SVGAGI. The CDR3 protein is CASSRAADNEKLFF. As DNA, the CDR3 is TGTGCCAGCAGTAGGGCGGCAGATAATGAAAAACTGTTTTTT.

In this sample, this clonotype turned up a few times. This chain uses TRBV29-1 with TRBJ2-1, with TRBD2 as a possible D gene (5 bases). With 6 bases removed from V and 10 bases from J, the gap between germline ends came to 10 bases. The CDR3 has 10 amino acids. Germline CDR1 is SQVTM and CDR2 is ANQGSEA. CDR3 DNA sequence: TGCAGCGTGACTATTTTAGAGCAGTTCTTC. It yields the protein CSVTILEQFF.

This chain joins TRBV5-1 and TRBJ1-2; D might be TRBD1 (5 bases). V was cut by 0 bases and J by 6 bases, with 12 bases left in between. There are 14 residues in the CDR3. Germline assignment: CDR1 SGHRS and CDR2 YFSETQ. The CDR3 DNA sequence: TGCGCCAGCAGCTTGGCTCGCAGGGAGGATGGCTACACCTTC. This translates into CASSLARREDGYTF.

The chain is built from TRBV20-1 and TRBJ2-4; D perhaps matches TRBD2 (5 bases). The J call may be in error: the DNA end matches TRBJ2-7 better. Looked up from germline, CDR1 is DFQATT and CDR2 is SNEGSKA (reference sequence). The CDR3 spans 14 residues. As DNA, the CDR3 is TGCAGTGCCATCGGAACCGGGAATGGCTACGAGCAGTACTTC. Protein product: CSAIGTGNGYEQYF.

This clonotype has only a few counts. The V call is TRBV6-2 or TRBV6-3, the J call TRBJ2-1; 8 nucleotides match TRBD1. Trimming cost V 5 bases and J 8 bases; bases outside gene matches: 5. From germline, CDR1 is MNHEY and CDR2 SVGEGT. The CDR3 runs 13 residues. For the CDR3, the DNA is TGTGCCAGCAGTACGACAGGGGAGGATGAGCAGTTCTTC. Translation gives CASSTTGEDEQFF.

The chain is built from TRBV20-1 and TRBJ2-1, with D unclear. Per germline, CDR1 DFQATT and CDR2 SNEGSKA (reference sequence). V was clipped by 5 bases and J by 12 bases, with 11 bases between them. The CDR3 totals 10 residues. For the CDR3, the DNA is TGCAGTGCTTCGACGGATGGGCAGTTCTTC. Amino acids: CSASTDGQFF.

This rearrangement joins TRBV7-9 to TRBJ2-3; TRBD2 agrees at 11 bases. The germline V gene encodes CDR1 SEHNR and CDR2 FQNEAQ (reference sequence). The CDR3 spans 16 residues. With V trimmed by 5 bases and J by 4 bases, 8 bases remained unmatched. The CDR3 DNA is TGTGCCAGCAGCCCTCGGACTAGCGGGCTGCCAGATACGCAGTATTTT. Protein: CASSPRTSGLPDTQYF.

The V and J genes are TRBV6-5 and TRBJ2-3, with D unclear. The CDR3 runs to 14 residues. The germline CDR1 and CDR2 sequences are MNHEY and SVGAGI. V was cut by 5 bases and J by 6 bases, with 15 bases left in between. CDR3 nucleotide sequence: TGTGCCAGCAGTCCGATGGGGATTGAGGATACGCAGTATTTT. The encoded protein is CASSPMGIEDTQYF.

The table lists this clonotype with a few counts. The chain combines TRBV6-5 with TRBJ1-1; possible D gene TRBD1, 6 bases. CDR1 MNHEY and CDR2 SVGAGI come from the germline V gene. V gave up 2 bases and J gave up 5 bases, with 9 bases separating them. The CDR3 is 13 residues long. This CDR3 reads CASSYGTGTEAFF. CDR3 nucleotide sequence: TGTGCCAGCAGTTACGGCACAGGGACTGAAGCTTTCTTT.

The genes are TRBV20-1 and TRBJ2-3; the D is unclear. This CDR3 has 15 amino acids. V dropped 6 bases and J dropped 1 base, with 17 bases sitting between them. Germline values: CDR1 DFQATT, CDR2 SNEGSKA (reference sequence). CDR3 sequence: CSAHLGLVGTDTQYF. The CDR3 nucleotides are TGCAGTGCGCACCTCGGGCTAGTTGGCACAGATACGCAGTATTTT.

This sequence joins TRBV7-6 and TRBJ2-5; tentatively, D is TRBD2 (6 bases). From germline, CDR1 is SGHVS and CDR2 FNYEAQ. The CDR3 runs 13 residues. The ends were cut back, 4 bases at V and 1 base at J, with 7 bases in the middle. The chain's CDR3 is CASSWGLQETQYF. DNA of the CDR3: TGTGCCAGCAGCTGGGGACTCCAAGAGACCCAGTACTTC.

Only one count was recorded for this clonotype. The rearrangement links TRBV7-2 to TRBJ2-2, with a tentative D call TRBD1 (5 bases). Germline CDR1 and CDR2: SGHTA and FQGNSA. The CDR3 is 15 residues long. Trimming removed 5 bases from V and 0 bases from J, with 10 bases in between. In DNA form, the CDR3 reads TGTGCCAGCAGCAAGGACATATCGAACACCGGGGAGCTGTTTTTT. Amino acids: CASSKDISNTGELFF.

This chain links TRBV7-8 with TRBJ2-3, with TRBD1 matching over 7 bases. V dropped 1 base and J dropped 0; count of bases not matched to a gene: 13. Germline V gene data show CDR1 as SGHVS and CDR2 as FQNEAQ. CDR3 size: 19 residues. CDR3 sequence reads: CASSLVGTGDARSTDTQYF. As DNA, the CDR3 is TGTGCCAGCAGCTTAGTTGGTACAGGGGACGCACGGAGCACAGATACGCAGTATTTT.

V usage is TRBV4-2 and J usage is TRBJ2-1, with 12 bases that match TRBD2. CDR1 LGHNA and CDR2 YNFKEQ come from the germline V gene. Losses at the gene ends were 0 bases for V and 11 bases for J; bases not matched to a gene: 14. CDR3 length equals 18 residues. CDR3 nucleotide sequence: TGTGCCAGCAGCCAAGAATTAGGGTCGACTAGCGGGGGATCTCAGCAGTTCTTC. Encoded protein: CASSQELGSTSGGSQQFF.